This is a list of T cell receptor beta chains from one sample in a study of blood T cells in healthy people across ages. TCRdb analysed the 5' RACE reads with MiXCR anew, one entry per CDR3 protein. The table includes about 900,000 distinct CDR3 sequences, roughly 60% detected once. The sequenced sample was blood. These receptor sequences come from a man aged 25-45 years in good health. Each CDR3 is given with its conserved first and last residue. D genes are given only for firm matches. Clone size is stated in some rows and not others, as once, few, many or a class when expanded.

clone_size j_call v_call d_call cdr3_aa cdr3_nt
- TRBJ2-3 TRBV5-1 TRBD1 CASSLNPRGQGNTDTQYF TGCGCCAGCAGCTTAAACCCCAGGGGGCAGGGGAACACAGATACGCAGTATTTT
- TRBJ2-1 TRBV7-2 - CASSFTSWGGPPHNEQFF TGTGCCAGCAGCTTCACTTCATGGGGGGGGCCACCCCACAATGAGCAGTTCTTC
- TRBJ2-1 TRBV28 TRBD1 CANPGTGVCNEQFF TGTGCCAACCCCGGGACAGGGGTCTGCAATGAGCAGTTCTTC
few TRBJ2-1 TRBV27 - CASSTTNRGDGEQFF TGTGCCAGCAGTACGACTAATCGGGGTGACGGTGAGCAGTTCTTC
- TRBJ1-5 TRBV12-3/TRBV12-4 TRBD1 CASSSTGGSQPQHF TGTGCCAGCAGTTCGACAGGGGGCAGCCAGCCCCAGCATTTT
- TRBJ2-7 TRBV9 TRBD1 CASSVEGQGEQYF TGTGCCAGCAGCGTAGAGGGACAGGGCGAGCAGTACTTC
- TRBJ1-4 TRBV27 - CASSRRTATNEKLFF TGTGCCAGCAGTCGCAGAACTGCAACTAATGAAAAACTGTTTTTT
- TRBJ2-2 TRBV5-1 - CASSTGLNTGELFF TGCGCCAGCAGTACAGGCCTGAACACCGGGGAGCTGTTTTTT
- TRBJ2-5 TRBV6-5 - CASTPEGGLQETQYF TGTGCCAGCACCCCTGAGGGGGGCCTCCAAGAGACCCAGTACTTC
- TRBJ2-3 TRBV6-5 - CASSTLDRDTQYF TGTGCCAGCAGTACACTCGATAGAGATACGCAGTATTTT
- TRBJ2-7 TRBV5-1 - CASSLDGRSYEQYF TGCGCCAGCAGCTTGGACGGTCGCTCCTACGAGCAGTACTTC
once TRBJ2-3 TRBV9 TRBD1 CANSASLRGQWDTQYF TGTGCCAACAGCGCGAGTCTCAGGGGGCAATGGGATACGCAGTATTTT
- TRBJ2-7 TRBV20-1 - CSGVTGSYEQYF TGCAGCGGGGTGACAGGCTCCTACGAGCAGTACTTC
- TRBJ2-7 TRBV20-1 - CSAARGSYEQYF TGCAGTGCGGCCAGGGGCTCCTACGAGCAGTACTTC
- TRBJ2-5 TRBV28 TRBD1 CASSRDRGLVTQYF TGTGCCAGCAGCCGGGACAGGGGGCTGGTGACCCAGTACTTC
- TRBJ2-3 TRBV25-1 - CASSEWTAFTDTQYF TGTGCCAGCAGTGAATGGACCGCGTTCACAGATACGCAGTATTTT
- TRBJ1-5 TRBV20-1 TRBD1 CSARDRLAQPQHF TGCAGTGCCAGGGACAGGTTGGCGCAGCCCCAGCATTTT
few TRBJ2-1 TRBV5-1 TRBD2 CASSQPGLAGVNEQFF TGCGCCAGCAGCCAACCGGGACTAGCGGGGGTCAATGAGCAGTTCTTC
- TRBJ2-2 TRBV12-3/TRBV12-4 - CASSFGSGELFF TGTGCCAGCAGTTTTGGCAGCGGGGAGCTGTTTTTT
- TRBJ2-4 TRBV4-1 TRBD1 CASSQVSGTGKNIQYF TGCGCCAGCAGCCAAGTTTCCGGGACAGGGAAAAACATTCAGTACTTC
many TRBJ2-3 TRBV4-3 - CASSQRAIHTDTQYF TGCGCCAGCAGCCAACGGGCGATTCACACAGATACGCAGTATTTT
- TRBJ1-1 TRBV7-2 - CASSPNNRAEAFF TGTGCCAGCAGTCCTAACAATCGCGCTGAAGCTTTCTTT
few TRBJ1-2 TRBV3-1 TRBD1 CASSRTGGYTF TGTGCCAGCAGCCGGACAGGCGGCTACACCTTC
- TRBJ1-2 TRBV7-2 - CASSFLNRAYGYTF TGTGCCAGCAGCTTTCTCAACAGGGCTTATGGCTACACCTTC
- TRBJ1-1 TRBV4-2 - CASSHGSGAEAFF TGTGCCAGCAGCCATGGCTCAGGGGCTGAAGCTTTCTTT
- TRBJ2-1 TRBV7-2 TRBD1 CASSQLRGLVYNEQFF TGTGCCAGCAGCCAACTTAGGGGGCTCGTCTACAATGAGCAGTTCTTC
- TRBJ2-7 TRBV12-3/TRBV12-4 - CASSLLPGAREQYF TGTGCCAGCAGTTTACTCCCGGGGGCGAGGGAGCAGTACTTC
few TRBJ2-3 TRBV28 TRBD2 CASSLLAQDTQYF TGTGCCAGCAGTCTACTAGCGCAAGATACGCAGTATTTT
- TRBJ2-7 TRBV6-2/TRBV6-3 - CASSDLQGSYEQYF TGTGCCAGCAGCGACTTACAGGGATCCTACGAGCAGTACTTC
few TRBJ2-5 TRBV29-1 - CSVDRNQETQYF TGCAGCGTTGACCGCAACCAAGAGACCCAGTACTTC
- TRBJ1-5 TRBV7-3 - CASSLRQYSNQPQHF TGTGCCAGCAGCTTAAGACAATATAGCAATCAGCCCCAGCATTTT
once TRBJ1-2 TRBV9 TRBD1 CASNRDSIQEGYTF TGTGCCAGCAACCGGGACAGCATTCAGGAAGGCTACACCTTC
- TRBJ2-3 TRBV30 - CAWSSGETDTQYF TGTGCCTGGAGTTCCGGCGAGACAGATACGCAGTATTTT
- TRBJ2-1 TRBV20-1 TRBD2 CSATGTSGVNEQFF TGCAGTGCTACCGGGACTAGCGGGGTCAATGAGCAGTTCTTC
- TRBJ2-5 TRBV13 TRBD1 CASSSPTDRGSETQYF TGTGCCAGCAGCTCACCTACGGACAGGGGTTCAGAGACCCAGTACTTC
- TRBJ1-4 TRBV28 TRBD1 CASRTGGAGKEKLFF TGTGCCAGCAGGACAGGGGGCGCCGGGAAGGAAAAACTGTTTTTT
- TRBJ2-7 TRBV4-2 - CASSHSRGSEGPYEQYF TGTGCCAGCAGCCATTCCCGTGGTAGCGAAGGTCCCTACGAGCAGTACTTC
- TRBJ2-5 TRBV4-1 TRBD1 CASSPGTGPTWEQYF TGCGCCAGCAGCCCCGGGACAGGACCCACATGGGAGCAGTACTTC
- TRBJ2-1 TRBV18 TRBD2 CASSPSGGLSYEQFF TGTGCCAGCTCACCAAGCGGGGGCCTTAGCTATGAGCAGTTCTTC
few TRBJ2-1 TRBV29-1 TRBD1 CSVERTGDLDEQFF TGCAGCGTTGAAAGGACAGGGGATTTGGATGAGCAGTTCTTC
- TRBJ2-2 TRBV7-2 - CASSFDFTGELFF TGTGCCAGCAGCTTCGACTTCACCGGGGAGCTGTTTTTT
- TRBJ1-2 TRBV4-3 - CASSQDRQNPNYGHTF TGCGCCAGCAGCCAAGATCGACAGAATCCTAACTATGGCCACACCTTC
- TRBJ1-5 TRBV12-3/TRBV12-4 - CASSPGDIQPQHF TGTGCCAGCAGTCCTGGCGACATTCAGCCCCAGCATTTT
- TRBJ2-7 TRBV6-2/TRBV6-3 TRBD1 CASRGTGSNEQYF TGTGCCAGCAGAGGGACAGGTTCCAACGAGCAGTACTTC
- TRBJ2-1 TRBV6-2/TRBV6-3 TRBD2 CASSSPSTSGGAVLETQFF TGTGCCAGCAGTTCCCCTTCGACTAGCGGGGGGGCGGTCCTGGAGACCCAGTTCTTC
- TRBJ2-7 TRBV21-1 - CASSKEGLYEQYF TGTGCCAGCAGCAAAGAGGGCCTCTACGAGCAGTACTTC
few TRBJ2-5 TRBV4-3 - CASSQVPEGHETQYF TGCGCCAGCAGCCAAGTTCCAGAGGGGCACGAGACCCAGTACTTC
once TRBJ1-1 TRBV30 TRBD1 CAWKRQGGNTEAFF TGTGCCTGGAAGAGGCAGGGGGGGAACACTGAAGCTTTCTTT
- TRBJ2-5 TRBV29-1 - CSVNAGTMKETQYF TGCAGCGTAAACGCCGGGACGATGAAAGAGACCCAGTACTTC
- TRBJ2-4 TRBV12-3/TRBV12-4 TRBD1 CASSLAADREQNIQYF TGTGCCAGCAGTTTGGCCGCTGACAGGGAGCAAAACATTCAGTACTTC
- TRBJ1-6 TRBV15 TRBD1 CATSRDREVYNSPLHF TGTGCCACCAGCAGGGACAGGGAAGTTTATAATTCACCCCTCCACTTT
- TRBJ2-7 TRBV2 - CASLTTSYEQYF TGTGCCAGCCTAACAACCTCCTACGAGCAGTACTTC
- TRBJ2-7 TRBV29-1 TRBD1 CSVGDSFSYNEQYF TGCAGCGTGGGGGACAGTTTCTCCTACAATGAGCAGTACTTC
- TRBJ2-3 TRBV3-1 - CASSQDLDHTQYF TGTGCCAGCAGCCAAGATCTTGACCATACGCAGTATTTT
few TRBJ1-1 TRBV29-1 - CSVELKAEAFF TGCAGCGTTGAACTAAAGGCTGAAGCTTTCTTT
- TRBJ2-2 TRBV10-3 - CAISEQNGELFF TGTGCCATCAGTGAGCAAAACGGGGAGCTGTTTTTT
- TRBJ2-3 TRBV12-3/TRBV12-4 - CASRPAGTTDTQYF TGTGCCAGCCGACCCGCGGGGACCACAGATACGCAGTATTTT